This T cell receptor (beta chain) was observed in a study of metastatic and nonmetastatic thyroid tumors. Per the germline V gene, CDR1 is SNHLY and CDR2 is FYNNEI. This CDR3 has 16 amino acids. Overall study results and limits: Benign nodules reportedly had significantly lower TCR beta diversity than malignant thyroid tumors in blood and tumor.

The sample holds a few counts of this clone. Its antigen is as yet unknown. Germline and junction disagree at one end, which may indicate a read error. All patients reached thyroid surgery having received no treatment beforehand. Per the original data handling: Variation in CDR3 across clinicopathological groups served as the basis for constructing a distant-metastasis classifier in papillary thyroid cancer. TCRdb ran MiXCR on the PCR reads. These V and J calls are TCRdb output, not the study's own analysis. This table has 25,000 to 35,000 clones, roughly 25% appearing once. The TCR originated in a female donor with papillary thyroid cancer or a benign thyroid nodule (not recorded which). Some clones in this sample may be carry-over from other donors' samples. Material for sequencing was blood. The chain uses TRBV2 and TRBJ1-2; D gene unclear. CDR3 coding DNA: TGTGCCAGCAGTGAAGCTCGTAAGTCTACTAACAATGGCCACACCTTC. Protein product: CASSEARKSTNNGHTF.